This T cell receptor beta chain was identified during a study of T-cell memory formation after mild COVID-19. Looking at the study overall: The two donors had largely donor-specific TCR clusters. Points from the study as a whole: Clones shrinking between day 15 and 85 showed a balanced CD4/CD8 split, and those that grew later tilted toward CD4+. Whether second-wave clones peaking at day 37 were SARS-CoV-2 specific went unconfirmed. CD4+ contracting clones were found mainly in CM and EM, and CD8+ ones in EMRA.

The length of the CDR3 is 14 residues. Germline loops: CDR1 SGHRS, CDR2 YFSETQ. V lost 4 bases, J lost 3 bases, and 11 bases lay in between. TCRdb passed the 5' RACE reads through MiXCR, listing each CDR3 protein once. The table includes about 240,000 distinct CDR3 sequences, approximately 9% detected once. This clonotype showed up just a few times. The antigen is undetermined. This TCR derives from a man younger than 35 who had mild COVID-19 (a few samples of this study predate the infection). Cell type and time point are not known. The sample was PBMCs or a T cell subset sorted from them (not recorded which). The rearrangement links TRBV5-1 to TRBJ2-1; weak D call: TRBD1 (6 bases). CDR3 amino acids: CASSGGQIYNEQFF. The CDR3 DNA follows: TGCGCCAGCAGCGGTGGACAGATCTACAATGAGCAGTTCTTC.